The rows below give T cell receptor beta chains drawn from one sample of a study of T-cell memory formation after mild COVID-19. One entry per CDR3 protein, called by TCRdb with MiXCR from the 5' RACE reads. The table lists about 360,000 distinct CDR3 sequences, 10% to 15% of them singletons. The sequencing input was PBMCs or a T cell subset sorted from them (not recorded which). The receptors were gathered from a man between 18 and 29 years old who had mild COVID-19 (a few samples of this study predate the infection). Cell type and time point are not known. Both conserved end residues are part of each CDR3. D genes are given only for firm matches. Clone size is not always given. Where it is, it says once, few, many or a class for expanded clones.

CASSEQGAGYEQYF | TGTGCCAGCAGTGAACAGGGGGCTGGCTACGAGCAGTACTTC | TRBD1 | TRBJ2-7 | few | 14 | TRBV2
CAISLVGQGFSLDGYTF | TGTGCCATTTCTTTGGTTGGACAGGGTTTTTCTTTGGATGGCTACACCTTC | TRBD1 | TRBJ1-2 | few | 17 | TRBV2
CASSPEGATDTQYF | TGTGCCAGCTCACCGGAAGGGGCCACAGATACGCAGTATTTT | . | TRBJ2-3 | few | 14 | TRBV18
CASSVTSNTGELFF | TGTGCCAGCAGCGTAACATCGAACACCGGGGAGCTGTTTTTT | . | TRBJ2-2 | many | 14 | TRBV9
CASTGTGRSYTF | TGTGCCAGCACGGGAACAGGGAGAAGCTACACCTTC | . | TRBJ1-2 | few | 12 | TRBV2
CSAMGGLYNEQFF | TGCAGTGCTATGGGAGGGCTATACAATGAGCAGTTCTTC | TRBD2 | TRBJ2-1 | many | 13 | TRBV20-1
CSVRPVLTYGYTF | TGCAGCGTCCGCCCGGTCCTTACCTATGGCTACACCTTC | . | TRBJ1-2 | . | 13 | TRBV29-1
CASTLPGPRETQYF | TGTGCCAGCACCCTCCCCGGACCGCGAGAGACCCAGTACTTC | . | TRBJ2-5 | few | 14 | TRBV7-2
CASSAPNLRGTQYF | TGTGCCAGCAGTGCCCCAAATCTCAGGGGGACGCAGTATTTT | TRBD1 | TRBJ2-3 | few | 14 | TRBV28
CASSPAGSRGYTF | TGTGCCAGCAGCCCCGCAGGGTCCCGGGGCTACACCTTC | . | TRBJ1-2 | . | 13 | TRBV5-5
CSARGAATNYGYTF | TGCAGTGCTAGAGGGGCAGCGACTAACTATGGCTACACCTTC | . | TRBJ1-2 | . | 14 | TRBV20-1
CASSTDDSFRFF | TGTGCCAGCAGTACAGACGACAGTTTCCGGTTCTTC | . | TRBJ2-1 | many | 12 | TRBV2
CASSPRDWNTGELFF | TGTGCCAGCAGCCCCCGGGACTGGAACACCGGGGAGCTGTTTTTT | . | TRBJ2-2 | . | 15 | TRBV11-1
CASSFGTGETDTQYF | TGTGCCAGCAGCTTTGGGACAGGAGAGACAGATACGCAGTATTTT | TRBD1 | TRBJ2-3 | few | 15 | TRBV7-6
CASSLITGPQETQYF | TGTGCCAGCAGCTTAATAACAGGCCCTCAAGAGACCCAGTACTTC | . | TRBJ2-5 | . | 15 | TRBV7-6
CAWASGGQETQYF | TGTGCCTGGGCCTCGGGCGGCCAAGAGACCCAGTACTTC | . | TRBJ2-5 | few | 13 | TRBV30
CASSPLGEYNQPQHF | TGTGCCAGTAGCCCCCTCGGGGAGTACAATCAGCCCCAGCATTTT | . | TRBJ1-5 | . | 15 | TRBV19
CAFRDRLTGELFF | TGTGCCTTCCGGGACAGGCTCACCGGGGAGCTGTTTTTT | TRBD1 | TRBJ2-2 | few | 13 | TRBV6-5
CSARPLLGGRNTEALF | TGCAGTGCTAGACCTCTTCTCGGAGGACGGAACACTGAAGCTCTCTTT | . | TRBJ1-1 | few | 16 | TRBV20-1
CASSPLLQGASGYTF | TGTGCCAGCAGTCCTCTCCTCCAGGGGGCTAGTGGCTACACCTTC | TRBD1 | TRBJ1-2 | few | 15 | TRBV12-3/TRBV12-4
CATSEGTVSTDTQYF | TGTGCCACCAGTGAAGGGACAGTTAGCACAGATACGCAGTATTTT | TRBD1 | TRBJ2-3 | . | 15 | TRBV24-1
CASSFQTGEETQYF | TGCGCCAGCAGCTTCCAGACAGGGGAAGAGACCCAGTACTTC | TRBD1 | TRBJ2-5 | . | 14 | TRBV5-1
CASSAAGTAYGYTF | TGCGCCAGCAGCGCTGCCGGGACGGCATATGGCTACACCTTC | . | TRBJ1-2 | . | 14 | TRBV5-1
CASSQGEGTEAFF | TGTGCCAGCAGCCAGGGCGAGGGCACTGAAGCTTTCTTT | . | TRBJ1-1 | many | 13 | TRBV3-1
CASRQPNLGDGWSNTYNEQFF | TGCGCCAGCAGGCAACCCAACCTGGGGGACGGATGGTCTAACACCTACAATGAGCAGTTCTTC | . | TRBJ2-1 | few | 21 | TRBV23-1
CAISESDSRGGTEAFF | TGTGCCATCAGTGAGTCGGACTCCCGAGGGGGCACTGAAGCTTTCTTT | . | TRBJ1-1 | . | 16 | TRBV10-3
CASSYRQGSEKLFF | TGTGCCAGCAGTTACCGACAGGGGAGTGAAAAACTGTTTTTT | TRBD1 | TRBJ1-4 | . | 14 | TRBV6-5
CASSLEEAQPQHF | TGTGCCAGCAGTTTAGAGGAGGCTCAGCCCCAGCATTTT | . | TRBJ1-5 | . | 13 | TRBV28
CASSLITNTEAFF | TGTGCCAGCAGCTTAATCACCAACACTGAAGCTTTCTTT | . | TRBJ1-1 | few | 13 | TRBV7-9
CASSLSQYNEQFF | TGCGCCAGCAGCTTGAGCCAGTACAATGAGCAGTTCTTC | . | TRBJ2-1 | . | 13 | TRBV5-1
CASSVGQISSYEQYF | TGTGCCAGCAGCGTAGGACAGATTAGCTCCTACGAGCAGTACTTC | . | TRBJ2-7 | few | 15 | TRBV9
CASKEWGIPETQYF | TGTGCCAGTAAGGAATGGGGGATCCCAGAGACCCAGTACTTC | . | TRBJ2-5 | few | 14 | TRBV19
CSVVFGTGGYYEQYF | TGCAGCGTTGTGTTCGGGACAGGGGGTTACTACGAGCAGTACTTC | TRBD1 | TRBJ2-7 | many | 15 | TRBV29-1
CASSLRPSYGYTF | TGTGCCAGCAGTTTGCGTCCTTCCTATGGCTACACCTTC | . | TRBJ1-2 | . | 13 | TRBV12-3/TRBV12-4
CASTSTDSPYGYTF | TGTGCCAGCACCTCGACCGACAGCCCCTATGGCTACACCTTC | . | TRBJ1-2 | . | 14 | TRBV12-3/TRBV12-4
CASSSENGAEAFF | TGTGCCAGCAGCTCGGAGAACGGTGCTGAAGCTTTCTTT | . | TRBJ1-1 | . | 13 | TRBV9
CASSKRGQPYEQYF | TGTGCCAGCAGCAAACGCGGACAGCCCTACGAGCAGTACTTC | . | TRBJ2-7 | few | 14 | TRBV21-1
CASSLVTGYEQFF | TGTGCCAGCAGCTTAGTAACAGGGTATGAGCAGTTCTTC | . | TRBJ2-1 | . | 13 | TRBV11-3
CASSLWGKKTQYF | TGTGCCAGCAGCTTGTGGGGAAAGAAAACGCAGTATTTT | . | TRBJ2-3 | . | 13 | TRBV5-4
CASSLGATGNNSPLHF | TGTGCCAGCAGCTTAGGGGCGACAGGGAATAATTCACCCCTCCACTTT | TRBD1 | TRBJ1-6 | few | 16 | TRBV7-8
CASSEAGDRNNEQFF | TGTGCCAGCAGTGAAGCGGGGGACAGGAACAATGAGCAGTTCTTC | . | TRBJ2-1 | few | 15 | TRBV28
CSAIAGGPYTEAFF | TGCAGTGCTATTGCGGGGGGCCCATACACTGAAGCTTTCTTT | . | TRBJ1-1 | few | 14 | TRBV20-1
CASSLGQITEAFF | TGTGCCAGCAGCTTAGGGCAAATCACTGAAGCTTTCTTT | . | TRBJ1-1 | few | 13 | TRBV7-2
CASSSAGHLNEKLFF | TGTGCCAGCAGCTCCGCGGGACACCTTAATGAAAAACTGTTTTTT | . | TRBJ1-4 | . | 15 | TRBV5-6
CSASQPQGATDPFF | TGCAGTGCTAGCCAGCCGCAGGGGGCGACCGATCCTTTCTTT | TRBD1 | TRBJ1-1 | . | 14 | TRBV20-1
CASSYTIQGADQPQHF | TGTGCCAGCAGCTATACAATACAGGGAGCGGATCAGCCCCAGCATTTT | . | TRBJ1-5 | few | 16 | TRBV7-9
CASSLFLETQYF | TGTGCCAGCAGCTTATTCCTAGAGACCCAGTACTTC | . | TRBJ2-5 | few | 12 | TRBV7-9
CASSPGGARLTEAFF | TGCGCCAGCAGCCCGGGCGGGGCGAGGCTGACTGAAGCTTTCTTT | . | TRBJ1-1 | few | 15 | TRBV5-1
CASSPASREQFF | TGTGCCAGCAGCCCTGCTAGTCGTGAGCAGTTCTTC | . | TRBJ2-1 | many | 12 | TRBV3-1
CASSQGGQRGSPLHF | TGCGCCAGCAGCCAAGGGGGACAGAGGGGTTCACCCCTCCACTTT | TRBD1 | TRBJ1-6 | . | 15 | TRBV4-1
CASSFTQDQPQHF | TGTGCCAGCAGCTTCACCCAAGATCAGCCCCAGCATTTT | . | TRBJ1-5 | many | 13 | TRBV7-2
CASSQDWGAGANVLTF | TGTGCCAGCAGCCAAGATTGGGGAGCTGGGGCCAACGTCCTGACTTTC | . | TRBJ2-6 | . | 16 | TRBV14
CASSRGPADQYF | TGTGCCAGCAGCCGGGGACCAGCGGACCAGTACTTC | . | TRBJ2-5 | . | 12 | TRBV3-1
CASSFLETQYF | TGTGCCAGCAGCTTCCTAGAGACCCAGTACTTC | . | TRBJ2-5 | many | 11 | TRBV7-9
CASSYRGGLFF | TGTGCCAGCAGTTACCGGGGAGGGCTGTTTTTT | . | TRBJ1-4 | . | 11 | TRBV6-6